The present T cell receptor beta chain was sequenced within a study of CD8 T cells in Susac syndrome. Study information: Treatment status at blood draw for the Susac syndrome patients was therapy-naive, corticosteroids, or intravenous immunoglobulin alone.

As judged by recently defined diagnostic criteria, patients with Susac syndrome had definite or probable disease. Random hexamers served to reverse transcribe about 0.45 to 1 ug RNA. In TCRdb, the immunoSEQ multiplex PCR reads were re-called with MiXCR into one record per CDR3 protein. This table has about 240,000 distinct CDR3 sequences, 90% to 96% appearing once. The receptor's source is a human donor with Susac syndrome. Input material: CD4+ T cells from PBMCs.

The CDR3 bases are TGTGCCAGCAGCCAACTAGGGAAAGACTACGAGCAGTACTTC. Protein: CASSQLGKDYEQYF. The V call is TRBV14, the J call TRBJ2-7; D is ambiguous. The germline V gene has CDR1 SGHDN and CDR2 FVKESK. This CDR3 has 14 amino acids. Between the trimmed V and J ends, which lost 2 bases and 3 bases, there was a span of 11 bases.